This TCR beta chain appears in the sequencing data of a study of identical twins. Study-level results: The authors noted that invariant MAIT and iNKT cells could partly confound zero-insertion analyses. Insertion counts were lower in abundant cord blood beta clonotypes, a trend that memory repertoires did not show.

Healthy Caucasians were all of the donors. TCRdb reanalysed the 5' RACE reads using MiXCR and keeps one entry per CDR3 protein. The data show about 530,000 distinct CDR3 sequences, with around 20% seen just once and around 0.5% held by the top ten. A word on this clonotype: Its antigen is still unknown.

This sample was also put to use in a study of yellow fever vaccine responses in identical twins. From that study: The authors reported partly convergent, partly personalized vaccine responses in identical twins.

Sequenced: CD4+ T cells sorted from blood. This TCR came from a woman aged 18-29 years in good health.

The CDR3 here is CASSYSSGRGHNEQFF. The DNA of the CDR3 is TGTGCCAGCAGTTACTCTAGCGGGAGAGGACACAATGAGCAGTTCTTC. The chain is built from TRBV6-5 and TRBJ2-1; 9 positions agree with TRBD2. Germline CDR1 and CDR2: MNHEY and SVGAGI. Unmatched junction bases numbered 5, after V lost 0 bases and J lost 5 bases. CDR3 length: 16 residues.